Here is one T cell receptor (beta chain) with its context. It lacks a known antigen. The record has no base qualities; no much larger clone is one base away. This record comes from a study of T cell responses to AZD1222 COVID-19 vaccine listed by TCRdb under 2021. Broadly, across the study: TCR sequencing covered more than 230 trial participants: 200 to 220 given two doses of AZD1222 and approximately 26 given two doses of MenACWY control vaccine. Trial participants were enrolled by age into subgroups of 18-55, 56-69 and 70-plus years, and around 140, 26 and 57 TCR-sequenced participants, respectively, were included in these subgroups.

According to the study, the label for this sample's time point signals: about 28 days (+/-7) after the second vaccine dose. AZD1222 recipients whose second dose came at about 4 weeks and those whose second dose came at about 12 weeks were combined into one group, since spike-specific TCR depth and breadth did not differ between the two schedules. Vaccinee samples came from UK trials COV001 and COV002, including a single-blind randomized controlled phase 2/3 trial of AZD1222 (ChAdOx1 nCoV-19) in healthy adults. Trial participant PBMC samples were collected at day 0 and day 28 after the second dose for TCRbeta chain sequencing. The CDR3 starts with the cysteine, ends with the phenylalanine, and has 16 residues. Kept here is only the CDR3 DNA, which spans 48 bases and is read in frame from base 1. Trimmed from V: 4 bases; trimmed from J: 6 bases; junction bases lacking a gene match: 9. Via the germline V gene, CDR1 is KGHDR and CDR2 SFDVKD.

General conclusions and limits of the study: No day 14 peak-response samples were available, so repertoires were characterized only after the peak T cell response. After two AZD1222 doses, both the breadth and the depth of spike-specific TCRs were significantly higher than at day 0 and than in MenACWY recipients. Nearly half of unique spike-specific TCRs reportedly recognized epitopes outside regions mutated in the B.1.351 and B.1.1.7 variants. In the small 56-69-year group, the increase in depth fell short of significance, most likely because of low power. Only 5 to 7 AZD1222 recipients were SARS-CoV-2 seropositive at baseline, limiting conclusions about previously exposed vaccinees. CD4 TCRs associated with the vaccine covered the entire spike protein, and the dominant responses were in regions 160-218 and 743-854. Participants were mostly white British and included more females than males, and it was suggested by the authors that clonal diversity may have been underestimated.

The CDR3 regions of human TCRbeta chains were analyzed by immunosequencing. In the authors' own workflow: TCRs in the repertoires were compared against a reference library of SARS-CoV-2-specific TCRs that had been generated with the MIRA antigen-specificity platform. Breadth was defined as the fraction of unique TCRs that were SARS-CoV-2-associated. Depth was defined as the fraction of total T cells that were SARS-CoV-2-associated. Each spike-specific TCR was assigned to its reactive spike region and to a CD4 or CD8 class using the MIRA data. Log10-transformed breadth and depth values were compared by one-way ANOVA with Sidak's multiple comparisons tests. TCRdb took this table from immuneACCESS and kept in-frame rearrangements with V and J called. Such tables lack part of the clones; where checked against another copy, unresolved V genes explain under half of the gap, and the rest is unexplained. That table gives V, J and clone size, and the DNA gave D and trimming. The sample table holds around 120,000 clones, of which around 89% were seen once. The top ten hold about 7.1% of the sample.

The chain links TRBV24-1 with TRBJ2-2, and TRBD1 aligns with 8 junction nucleotides. The sample consisted of peripheral blood, taken 28 days after the second AZD1222 dose. The receptor was derived from an adult who received the AZD1222 COVID-19 vaccine. This receptor carries the CDR3 CATSDYGQGLPGELFF. The nucleotide sequence reads TGTGCCACCAGTGACTATGGACAGGGATTACCCGGGGAGCTGTTTTTT.